This T cell receptor (beta chain) originates from a study of somatic mutations in cytotoxic T cells in rheumatoid arthritis. Turning to the study itself: Each patient's diagnosis was followed right away by a blood draw (30 ml EDTA), before any treatment.

On this clone: As yet, its antigen is unknown.

Study-level results: Among rheumatoid arthritis patients, TRBV07 appeared slightly underrepresented, and this finding was left without any adjustment for multiple comparisons. Antigenic targets recognized by the expanded CD8+ clones remained undetermined.

The CDR3 spans 16 residues. V shed 6 bases and J 3 bases; nucleotides not matched to a gene: 8. Germline CDR1 is SGHNT and CDR2 is YENEEA. In the authors' methods: When patient CD8+ clones larger than 1% were compared with published virus-specific TCRB sequences, few matched. The method was immunoSEQ multiplex PCR; TCRdb's version includes in-frame clones alone and lacks a portion of them. V, J and clone size are those of that table, while D and trimming were read from the DNA. The table has 15,000 to 20,000 clones, roughly four fifths seen once. The sequence was obtained from a woman in her 50s with rheumatoid arthritis. The chain is built from TRBV11-3 and TRBJ2-3; 11 bases match TRBD1. The sample taken for sequencing was CD8+ T cells sorted from blood. The CDR3 region is CASSFGTGGLTDTQYF. CDR3 nucleotide sequence: TGTGCCAGCAGTTTCGGGACAGGGGGTCTTACAGATACGCAGTATTTT.